The sequence of this T cell receptor beta chain was determined in a study of cytomegalovirus exposure and HLA in healthy donors. Turning to the study itself: Early on, a data release was issued that held about 85 million unique TCRs from HLA-typed donors.

Study outcomes and limitations: Reportedly, diagnosis of cytomegalovirus status by the classifier showed high specificity and sensitivity.

Notes on this clone: As yet, its antigen is unknown.

PCR used 60 Vbeta primers and 13 Jbeta primers. Authors' data handling: About 11 million of 70 million to 80 million unique TCR beta chains were shared, per a later count. The table came from immunoSEQ multiplex PCR; TCRdb's copy has only in-frame clones and leaves some out. From that table come the V and J calls and clone size; the DNA was used to work out D and trimming. The sample consists of more than 95,000 clones, over 9.5% of them appearing once. Germline V gene sequence: CDR1 SGHKS, CDR2 YYEKEE (reference sequence). This CDR3 contains 17 residues. Trimming pared 2 bases from V and 0 bases from J, leaving 14 bases between.

The sequencing sample was made of PBMCs. The TCR originated in a woman aged 18 to 35 in good health and CMV-seropositive. This chain connects TRBV5-5 to TRBJ1-4; D is unresolved. CDR3 protein: CASSFPEEGATNEKLFF. Here the CDR3 DNA reads TGTGCCAGCAGCTTCCCGGAAGAGGGCGCAACTAATGAAAAACTGTTTTTT.